This TCR beta chain was captured by sequencing in a study of blood T cell repertoires in COVID-19 (dated by TCRdb to 2020 to 2021). Broadly, across the study: The collaborator samples originated in the United States, Italy and Spain and spanned the acute and convalescent phases of COVID-19. The material from the prospective study consisted of cDNA or gDNA derived from T cells, B-cell-depleted T cells, or PBMCs. The dataset comprised deeply sampled blood TCRbeta repertoires from subjects exposed to, actively infected with, or recovered from COVID-19. The repertoires were made available in a free public database intended to serve as a resource for research on the immune response to SARS-CoV-2. The samples were drawn from the first 160 participants of the ongoing ImmuneRACE study and from about 1,200 subjects provided by 6 global collaborators. Nearly every sample came with metadata listing a de-identified subject ID, COVID-19 status, age in years and sex. Where HLA class I and class II types were available, the types were taken from metadata supplied by the sample provider, not from assay-based typing.

Participants in the prospective study were aged about 18 to 95 years, lived in 20 to 25 United States geographic areas, and enrolled through a virtual design. To assign participants to cohorts, the prospective study relied on clinical history that participants themselves reported in a screening survey and a study questionnaire. Recovered participants in ImmuneRACE Cohort 3 were defined by two consecutive negative NP/OP PCR tests, clearance by a healthcare professional, or resolution of symptoms. Mobile phlebotomists in the prospective study collected whole blood, serum and a nasopharyngeal or oropharyngeal swab from every participant. Participants in the prospective study had the option to provide additional blood draws and questionnaires over a roughly two-month period. Before DNA extraction, prospective study blood samples were shipped either frozen or at room temperature. The study at large found these results: The amount of clinical and demographic metadata varied by source and participant and was provided uncurated.

Concerning this clone itself: Its antigen remains unidentified. The sample holds no much larger clone one base away, and base qualities are not on file.

TCRbeta CDR3 regions were amplified from genomic DNA by means of the immunoSEQ Assay, a bias-controlled multiplex PCR. In the paper's pipeline: The number of nucleated cells in each sample was estimated from the amplification of reference gene primers within the assay. To quantify the absolute abundance of each unique TCRbeta CDR3 rearrangement, sequence reads were collapsed and filtered. Productive Simpson clonality was computed per sample as the square root of Simpson's diversity index over productive rearrangements. The immuneACCESS repertoire file appears here via TCRdb, limited to in-frame rearrangements. These files lack a portion of the clones; in checked studies, under half of the deficit traces to unresolved V genes, and the cause of the others is not known. V, J and clone size are taken as reported in that table, and D and trimming were inferred from the DNA itself. This sample is represented by about 150,000 clones; around 81% of them were singletons. The ten largest clones represent 6.2% of the sample.

Sequencing was performed on PBMCs or T cells enriched from blood (not recorded which). The receptor comes from a woman aged 40 to 49 who had recovered from COVID-19.

The CDR3 sequence is CASSLRGQGFYGYTF. The nucleotides read TGTGCCAGCAGCCTTAGGGGACAGGGTTTTTATGGCTACACCTTC. The rearrangement combines TRBV7-2 with TRBJ1-2; TRBD1 aligns with 9 central bases. The junction shows trimming of 5 bases on V and 5 bases on J, and the gene matches do not reach 9 bases of it. The germline V gene sets CDR1 to SGHTA and CDR2 to FQGNSA. The CDR3 goes from the cysteine to the phenylalanine over 15 residues. Just the 45-base CDR3 DNA is kept, in frame starting at base 1.